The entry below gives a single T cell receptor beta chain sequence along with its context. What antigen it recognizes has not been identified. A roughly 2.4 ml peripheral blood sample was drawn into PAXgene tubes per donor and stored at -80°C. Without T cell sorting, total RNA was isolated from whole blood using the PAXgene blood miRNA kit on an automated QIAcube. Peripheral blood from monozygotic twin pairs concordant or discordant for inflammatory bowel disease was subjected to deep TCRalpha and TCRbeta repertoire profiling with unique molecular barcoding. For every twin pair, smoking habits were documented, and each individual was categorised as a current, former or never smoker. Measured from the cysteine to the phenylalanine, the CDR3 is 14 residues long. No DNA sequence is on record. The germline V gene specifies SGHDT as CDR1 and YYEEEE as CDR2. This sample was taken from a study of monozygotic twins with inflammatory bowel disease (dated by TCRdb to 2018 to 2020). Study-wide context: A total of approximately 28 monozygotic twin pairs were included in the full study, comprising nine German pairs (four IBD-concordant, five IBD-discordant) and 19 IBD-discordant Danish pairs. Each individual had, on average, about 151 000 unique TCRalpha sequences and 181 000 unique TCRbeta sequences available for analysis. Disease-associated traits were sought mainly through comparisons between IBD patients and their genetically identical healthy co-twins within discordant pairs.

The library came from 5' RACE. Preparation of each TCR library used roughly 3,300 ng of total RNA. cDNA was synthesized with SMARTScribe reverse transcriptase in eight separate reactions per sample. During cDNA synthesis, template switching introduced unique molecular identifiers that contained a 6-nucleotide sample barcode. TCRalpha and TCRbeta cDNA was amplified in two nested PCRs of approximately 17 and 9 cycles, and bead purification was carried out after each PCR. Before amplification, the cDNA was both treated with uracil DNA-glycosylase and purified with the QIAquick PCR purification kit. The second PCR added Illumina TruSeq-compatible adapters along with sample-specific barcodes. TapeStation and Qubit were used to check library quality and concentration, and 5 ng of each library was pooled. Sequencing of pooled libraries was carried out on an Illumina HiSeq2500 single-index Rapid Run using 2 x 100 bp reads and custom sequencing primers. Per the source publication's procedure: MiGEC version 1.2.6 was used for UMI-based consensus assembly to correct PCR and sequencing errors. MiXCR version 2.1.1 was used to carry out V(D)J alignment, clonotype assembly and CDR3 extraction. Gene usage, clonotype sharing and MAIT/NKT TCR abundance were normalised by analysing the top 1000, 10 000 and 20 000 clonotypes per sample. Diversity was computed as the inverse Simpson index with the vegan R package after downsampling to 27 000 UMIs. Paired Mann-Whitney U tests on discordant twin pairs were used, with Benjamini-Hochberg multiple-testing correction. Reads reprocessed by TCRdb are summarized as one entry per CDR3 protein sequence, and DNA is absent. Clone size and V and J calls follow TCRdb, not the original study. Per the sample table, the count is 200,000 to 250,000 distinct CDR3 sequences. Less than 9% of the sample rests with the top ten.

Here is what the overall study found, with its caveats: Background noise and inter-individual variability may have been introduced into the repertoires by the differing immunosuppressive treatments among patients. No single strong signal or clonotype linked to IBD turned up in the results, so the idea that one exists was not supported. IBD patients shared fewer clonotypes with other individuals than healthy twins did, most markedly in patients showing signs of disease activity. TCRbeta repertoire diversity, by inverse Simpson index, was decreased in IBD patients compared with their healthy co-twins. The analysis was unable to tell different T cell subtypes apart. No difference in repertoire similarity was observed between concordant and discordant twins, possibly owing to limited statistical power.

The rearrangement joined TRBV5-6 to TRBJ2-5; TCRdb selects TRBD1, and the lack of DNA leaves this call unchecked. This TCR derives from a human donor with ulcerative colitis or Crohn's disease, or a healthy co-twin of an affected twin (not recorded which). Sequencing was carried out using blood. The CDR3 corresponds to CASSLERGMKTQYF.